These 13 T cell receptor beta chains were sequenced from one sample in a study of breast tumors, draining lymph nodes, adjacent tissues. A single record per CDR3 protein comes from TCRdb applying MiXCR to the multiplex PCR reads. This sample carries approximately 230,000 distinct CDR3 sequences, less than 35% of them seen once, and the ten largest clones take roughly 3.5%. The lymph nodes were axillary draining lymph nodes from breast cancer patients. The sample consisted of axillary lymph node tissue. All receptors derive from a female donor with breast cancer. Some clones in this sample may be carry-over from other donors' samples.

This clonotype was recorded many times. This chain joins TRBV6-6 and TRBJ2-3, with TRBD2 matching 7 bases. Germline V CDR1 and CDR2: MNHNY, SVGAGI (reference sequence). J gave up 1 base and V 2 bases, and 6 bases lay outside the gene matches. This CDR3 region has 16 residues. The CDR3 reads CASSYPAGEGTDTQYF. DNA for the CDR3: TGTGCCAGCAGTTACCCGGCGGGGGAGGGCACAGATACGCAGTATTTT.

This clonotype has at least ten counts. The V call is TRBV5-5, the J call TRBJ2-7; no firm D call. The CDR3 spans 12 residues. Germline values: CDR1 SGHKS, CDR2 YYEKEE (reference sequence). Trimming pared 4 bases from V and 2 bases from J, leaving 7 bases between. CDR3 protein: CASSTGPYEQYF. CDR3 DNA sequence: TGTGCCAGCAGCACCGGGCCCTACGAGCAGTACTTC.

This clonotype was seen ten or more times. This chain links TRBV7-2 with TRBJ2-3; no definite D call. The CDR3 has 15 amino acids. V gave up 1 base and J gave up 1 base, with 9 bases separating them. Germline CDR1 SGHTA, CDR2 FQGNSA. This CDR3 is CASSLGAIGTDTQYF. CDR3 DNA sequence: TGTGCCAGCAGCTTAGGAGCTATCGGCACAGATACGCAGTATTTT.

A word on this clonotype: A read error may explain this, as a much larger clone is one base away. This rearrangement joins TRBV7-4 to TRBJ2-1, with 9 bases matching TRBD1. V shed 5 bases and J 6 bases; nucleotides not matched to a gene: 11. Germline CDR1 reads SGHVT; CDR2 reads SQSDAQ. CDR3 length: 16 residues. The chain's CDR3 is CASSPGGGQGSNEQFF. The CDR3 DNA sequence: TGTGCCAGCAGCCCAGGGGGGGGACAGGGTTCCAATGAGCAGTTCTTC.

This clonotype was seen at least ten times. V is TRBV5-5 and J is TRBJ2-5; TRBD2 aligns across 7 bases. V shed 4 bases, J shed 5 bases, and the junction held 11 bases outside the gene matches. Looked up from germline, CDR1 is SGHKS and CDR2 is YYEKEE (reference sequence). This CDR3 region has 15 residues. The CDR3 protein is CASSGAGLRSETQYF. The CDR3 bases are TGTGCCAGCAGCGGAGCGGGACTACGCTCGGAGACCCAGTACTTC.

This clonotype was counted at least ten times. V gene TRBV15 combines with J gene TRBJ1-2, with a weak D call TRBD1 (5 bases). V was cut by 1 base and J by 4 bases, with 16 bases left in between. CDR1 and CDR2 (germline): LNHNV, YYDKDF (reference sequence). CDR3 length: 16 residues. DNA of the CDR3: TGTGCCACCAGCAGAGCCTACAGGAGCCGTGTCTATGGCTACACCTTC. It yields the protein CATSRAYRSRVYGYTF.

This clonotype came up once. This may come from a read error, since a much larger clone is one base off. The rearrangement uses TRBV4-1 and TRBJ1-3; the D gene is possibly TRBD1 (5 bases). The length of the CDR3 is 15 residues. Germline CDR1 reads MGHRA; CDR2 reads YSYEKL. Here the CDR3 DNA reads TGCGCCAGGAGCCAAGACGACAGCTCTGGAAACACCATATATTTT. It specifies CARSQDDSSGNTIYF.

The V call is TRBV12-3 or TRBV12-4, the J call TRBJ1-3, with D maybe TRBD1 (6 bases). This CDR3 has 17 amino acids. Trimming stripped 5 bases from V and 3 bases from J, with 20 bases between. The CDR3, as DNA: TGTGCCAGCAGTAACACAGGGCTTGGGGGGATTGGAAACACCATATATTTT. Amino acid sequence: CASSNTGLGGIGNTIYF.

This clonotype was observed a few times. This sequence joins TRBV27 and TRBJ2-1; D possibly matches TRBD1 or TRBD2 (5 bases each). Looked up from germline, CDR1 is MNHEY and CDR2 is SMNVEV (reference sequence). The CDR3 totals 16 residues. Trimming removed 9 bases at V and 3 bases at J, with 21 bases between. CDR3 bases: TGTGCCAGTTACTCACCGGGACGGCGAGACTACAATGAGCAGTTCTTC. This codes for CASYSPGRRDYNEQFF.

This clonotype was found many times. V and J are TRBV19 and TRBJ2-7; 8 bases fit TRBD1. There are 14 residues in the CDR3. V lost 1 base, J lost 4 bases, and 3 bases stayed unmatched. The germline CDR1 and CDR2 sequences are LNHDA and SQIVND (reference sequence). The CDR3 spells CASSIGTGRYEQYF. CDR3 bases: TGTGCCAGTAGTATAGGGACAGGGCGATACGAGCAGTACTTC.

This clonotype was counted between two and nine times. The chain employs TRBV10-1 and TRBJ2-3; 15 positions match TRBD2. The CDR3 runs 16 residues. Germline V CDR1 and CDR2: WNHNN, SYGVQD (reference sequence). The J segment lost 5 bases and the V segment lost 4 bases, leaving 4 bases of the junction unmatched. DNA for the CDR3: TGCGCCAGCAGTGGGGGACTAGCGGGGGGTGTAGATACGCAGTATTTT. This sequence encodes CASSGGLAGGVDTQYF.

V usage is TRBV7-2 and J usage is TRBJ2-7, with 7 bases matching TRBD2. The CDR3 spans 14 residues. V was pared by 3 bases and J by 5 bases, with 7 bases of the junction left unmatched. Germline values: CDR1 SGHTA, CDR2 FQGNSA. The CDR3 reads CASSFVASGDEQYF. CDR3 DNA: TGTGCCAGCAGCTTCGTGGCCAGCGGGGACGAGCAGTACTTC. The full variable domain, rest sourced from reference TRBV7-2 and TRBJ2-7, is GAGVSQSPSNKVTEKGKDVELRCDPISGHTALYWYRQSLGQGLEFLIYFQGNSAPDKSGLPSDRFSAERTGGSVSTLTIQRTQQEDSAVYLCASSFVASGDEQYFGPGTRLTVT.

This clonotype was detected ten times or more. V and J are TRBV6-5 and TRBJ2-7, with D perhaps being TRBD1 or TRBD2 (5 bases each). The germline V gene encodes CDR1 MNHEY and CDR2 SVGAGI. V dropped 9 bases and J dropped 4 bases, with 16 bases sitting between them. This CDR3 comprises 13 residues. The CDR3 DNA sequence: TGTGCCAGTCGCCGGGACGGATATTACGAGCAGTACTTC. Translated, it gives CASRRDGYYEQYF.